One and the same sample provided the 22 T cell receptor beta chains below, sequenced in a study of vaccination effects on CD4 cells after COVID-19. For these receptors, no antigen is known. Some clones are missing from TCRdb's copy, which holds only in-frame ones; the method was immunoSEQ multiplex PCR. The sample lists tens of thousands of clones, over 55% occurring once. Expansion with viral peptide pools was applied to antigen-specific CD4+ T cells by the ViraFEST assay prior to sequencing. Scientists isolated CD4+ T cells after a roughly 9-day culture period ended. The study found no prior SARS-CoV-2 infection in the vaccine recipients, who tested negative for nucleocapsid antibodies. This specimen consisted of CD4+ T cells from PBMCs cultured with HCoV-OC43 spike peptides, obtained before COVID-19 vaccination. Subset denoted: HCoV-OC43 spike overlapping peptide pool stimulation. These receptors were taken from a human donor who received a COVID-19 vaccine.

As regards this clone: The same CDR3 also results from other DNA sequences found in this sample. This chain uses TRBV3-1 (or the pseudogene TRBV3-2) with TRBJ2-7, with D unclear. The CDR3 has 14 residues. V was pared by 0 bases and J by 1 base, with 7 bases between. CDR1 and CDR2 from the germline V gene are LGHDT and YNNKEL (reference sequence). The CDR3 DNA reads TGTGCCAGCAGCCAAGAGGGCGGATCCTACGAGCAGTACTTC. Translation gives CASSQEGGSYEQYF.

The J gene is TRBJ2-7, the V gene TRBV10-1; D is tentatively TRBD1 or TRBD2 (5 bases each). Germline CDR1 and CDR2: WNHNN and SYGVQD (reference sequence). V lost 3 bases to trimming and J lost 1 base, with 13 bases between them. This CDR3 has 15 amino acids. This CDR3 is CASSDATWGSYEQYF. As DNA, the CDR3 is TGCGCCAGCAGTGACGCGACGTGGGGGTCCTACGAGCAGTACTTC.

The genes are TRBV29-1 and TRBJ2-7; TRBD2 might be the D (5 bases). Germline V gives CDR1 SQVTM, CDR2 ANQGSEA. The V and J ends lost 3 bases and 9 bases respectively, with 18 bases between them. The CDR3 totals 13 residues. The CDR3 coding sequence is TGCAGCGTTGAGGAGGCAGGCGGTATTCGGCAGTACTTC. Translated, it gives CSVEEAGGIRQYF.

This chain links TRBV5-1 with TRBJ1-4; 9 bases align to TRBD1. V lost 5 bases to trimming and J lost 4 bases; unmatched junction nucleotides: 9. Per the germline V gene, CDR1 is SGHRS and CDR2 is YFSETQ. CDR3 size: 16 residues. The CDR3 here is CASRYSGTGNNEKLFF. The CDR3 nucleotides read TGCGCCAGCAGATACTCCGGGACAGGGAATAATGAAAAACTGTTTTTT. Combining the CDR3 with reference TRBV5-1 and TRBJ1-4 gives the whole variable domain KAGVTQTPRYLIKTRGQQVTLSCSPISGHRSVSWYQQTPGQGLQFLFEYFSETQRNKGNFPGRFSGRQFSNSRSEMNVSTLELGDSALYLCASRYSGTGNNEKLFFGSGTQLSVL.

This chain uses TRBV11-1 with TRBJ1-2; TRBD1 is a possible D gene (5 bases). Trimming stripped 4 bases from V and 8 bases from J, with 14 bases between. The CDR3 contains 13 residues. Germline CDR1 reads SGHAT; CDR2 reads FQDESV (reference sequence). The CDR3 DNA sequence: TGTGCCAGCAGCTCGGGGCAGGGCCTCGGCTACACCTTC. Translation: CASSSGQGLGYTF.

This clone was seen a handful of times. CDR3 nucleotide sequence: TGTGCCTGGATGGGGCAGGCTAACTATGGCTACACCTTC. It encodes CAWMGQANYGYTF. V is TRBV30 and J is TRBJ1-2, with D perhaps matching TRBD1 (5 bases). This CDR3 has 13 residues. Germline values: CDR1 GTSNPN, CDR2 SVGIG (reference sequence). V was clipped by 4 bases and J by 0 bases, with 9 bases between them.

The CDR3 sequence is CASREGRHTLFSPLHF. The CDR3, as DNA: TGTGCCAGCAGGGAGGGACGACATACGCTGTTTTCACCCCTCCACTTT. The chain recombines TRBV11-2 with TRBJ1-6; D is possibly TRBD1 (5 bases). Germline lookup yields CDR1 SGHAT and CDR2 FQNNGV. V lost 6 bases to trimming and J lost 9 bases, with 21 bases between them. This CDR3 is 16 amino acids long.

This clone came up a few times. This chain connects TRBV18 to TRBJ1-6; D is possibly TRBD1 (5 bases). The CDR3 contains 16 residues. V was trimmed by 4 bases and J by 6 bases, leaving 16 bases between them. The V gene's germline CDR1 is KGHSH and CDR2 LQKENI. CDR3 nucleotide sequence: TGTGCCAGCTCACTTCGGGAGGGGTATGGTAATTCACCCCTCCACTTT. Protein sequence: CASSLREGYGNSPLHF.

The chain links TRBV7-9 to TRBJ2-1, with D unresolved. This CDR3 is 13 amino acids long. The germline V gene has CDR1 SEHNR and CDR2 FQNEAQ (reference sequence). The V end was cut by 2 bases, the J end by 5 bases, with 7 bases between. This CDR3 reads CASSLYRNNEQFF. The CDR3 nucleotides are TGTGCCAGCAGCTTATACCGTAACAATGAGCAGTTCTTC.

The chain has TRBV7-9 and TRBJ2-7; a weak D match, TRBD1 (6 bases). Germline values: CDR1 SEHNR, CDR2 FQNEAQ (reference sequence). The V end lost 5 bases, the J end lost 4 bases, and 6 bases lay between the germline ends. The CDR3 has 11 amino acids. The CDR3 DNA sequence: TGTGCCAGCAGCACAGGGTACGAGCAGTACTTC. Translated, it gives CASSTGYEQYF.

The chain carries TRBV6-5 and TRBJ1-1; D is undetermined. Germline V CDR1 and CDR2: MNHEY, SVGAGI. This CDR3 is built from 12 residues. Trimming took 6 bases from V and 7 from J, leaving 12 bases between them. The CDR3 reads CASRRGWGEAFF. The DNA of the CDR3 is TGTGCCAGCAGGCGCGGGTGGGGTGAAGCTTTCTTT.

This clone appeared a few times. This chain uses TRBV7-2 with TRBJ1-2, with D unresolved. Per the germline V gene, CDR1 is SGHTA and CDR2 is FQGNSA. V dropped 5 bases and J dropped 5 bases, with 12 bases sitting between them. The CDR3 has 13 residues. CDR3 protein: CASSIDRQYGYTF. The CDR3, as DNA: TGTGCCAGCAGCATTGACCGGCAATATGGCTACACCTTC.

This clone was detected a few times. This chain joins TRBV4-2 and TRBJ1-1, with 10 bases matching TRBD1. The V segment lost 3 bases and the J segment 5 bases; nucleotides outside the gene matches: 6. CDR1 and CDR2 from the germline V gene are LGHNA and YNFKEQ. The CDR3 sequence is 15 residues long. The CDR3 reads CASSQKRDRGTEAFF. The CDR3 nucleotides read TGTGCCAGCAGCCAGAAAAGGGACAGGGGAACTGAAGCTTTCTTT.

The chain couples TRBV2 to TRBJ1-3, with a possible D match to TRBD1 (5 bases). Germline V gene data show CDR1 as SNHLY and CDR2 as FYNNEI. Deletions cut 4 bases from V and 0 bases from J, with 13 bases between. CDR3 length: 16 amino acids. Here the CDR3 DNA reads TGTGCCAGCAGTGTAGAGGGACCGTTCTCTGGAAACACCATATATTTT. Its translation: CASSVEGPFSGNTIYF.

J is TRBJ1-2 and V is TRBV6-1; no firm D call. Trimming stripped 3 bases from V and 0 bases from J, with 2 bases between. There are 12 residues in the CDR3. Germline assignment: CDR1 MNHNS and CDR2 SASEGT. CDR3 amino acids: CASSDTNYGYTF. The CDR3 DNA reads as TGTGCCAGCAGTGACACTAACTATGGCTACACCTTC.

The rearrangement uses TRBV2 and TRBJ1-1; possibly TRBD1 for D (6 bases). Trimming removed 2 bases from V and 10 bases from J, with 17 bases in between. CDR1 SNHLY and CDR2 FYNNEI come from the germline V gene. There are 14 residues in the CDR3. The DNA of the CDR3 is TGTGCCAGCAGTGAAATCGATTCCATCAGGGGAGCTTTCTTT. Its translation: CASSEIDSIRGAFF.

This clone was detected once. CDR3 amino acids: CASSPGMDTQYF. CDR3 coding DNA: TGTGCCAGCAGTCCCGGTATGGATACGCAGTATTTT. The chain uses TRBV3-1 (or the pseudogene TRBV3-2) and TRBJ2-3, with D uncertain. The CDR3 runs 12 residues. CDR1 and CDR2 (germline): LGHDT, YNNKEL (reference sequence). Trimming removed 6 bases at V and 6 bases at J, with 10 bases between.

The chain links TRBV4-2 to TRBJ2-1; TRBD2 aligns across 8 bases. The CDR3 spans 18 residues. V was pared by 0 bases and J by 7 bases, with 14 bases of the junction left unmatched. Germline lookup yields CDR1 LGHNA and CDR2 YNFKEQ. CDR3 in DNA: TGTGCCAGCAGCCAAGATATGGCGGGACTAGACCGGAGGAATGAGCAGTTCTTC. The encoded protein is CASSQDMAGLDRRNEQFF.

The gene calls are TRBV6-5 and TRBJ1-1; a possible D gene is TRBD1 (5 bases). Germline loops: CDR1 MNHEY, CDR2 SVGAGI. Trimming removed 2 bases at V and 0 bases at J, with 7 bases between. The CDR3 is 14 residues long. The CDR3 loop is CASSYDSLNTEAFF. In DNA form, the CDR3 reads TGTGCCAGCAGTTACGACAGCCTGAACACTGAAGCTTTCTTT.

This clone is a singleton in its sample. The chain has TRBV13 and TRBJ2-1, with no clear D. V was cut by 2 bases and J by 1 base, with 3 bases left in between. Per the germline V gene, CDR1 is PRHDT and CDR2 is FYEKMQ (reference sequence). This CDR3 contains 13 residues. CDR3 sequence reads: CASSLRSYNEQFF. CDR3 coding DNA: TGTGCCAGCAGCTTACGGTCCTACAATGAGCAGTTCTTC.

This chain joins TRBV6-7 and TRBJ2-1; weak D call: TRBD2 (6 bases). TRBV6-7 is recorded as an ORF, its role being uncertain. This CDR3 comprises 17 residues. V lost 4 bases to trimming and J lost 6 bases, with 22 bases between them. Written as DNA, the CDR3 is TGTGCCAGCAGTTCCGGGACTCCCGTTGAACTAGGCAATGAGCAGTTCTTC. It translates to CASSSGTPVELGNEQFF.

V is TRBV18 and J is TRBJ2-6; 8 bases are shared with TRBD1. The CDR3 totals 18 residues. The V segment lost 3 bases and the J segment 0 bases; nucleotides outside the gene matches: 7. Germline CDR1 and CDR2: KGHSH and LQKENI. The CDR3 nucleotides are TGTGCCAGCTCACCGATCCGGACAGGGCCCTCTGGGGCCAACGTCCTGACTTTC. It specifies CASSPIRTGPSGANVLTF.